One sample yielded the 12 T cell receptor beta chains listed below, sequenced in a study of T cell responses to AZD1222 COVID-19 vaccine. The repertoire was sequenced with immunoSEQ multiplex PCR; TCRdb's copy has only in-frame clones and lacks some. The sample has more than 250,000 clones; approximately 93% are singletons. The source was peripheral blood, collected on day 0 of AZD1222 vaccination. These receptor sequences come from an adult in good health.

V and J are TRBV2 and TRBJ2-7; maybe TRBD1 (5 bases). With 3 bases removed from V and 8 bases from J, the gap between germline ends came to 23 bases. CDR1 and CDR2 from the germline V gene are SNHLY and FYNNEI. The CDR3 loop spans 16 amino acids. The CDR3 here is CASSDRSGQTGPQQYF. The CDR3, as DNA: TGTGCCAGCAGTGATCGTTCAGGACAAACGGGTCCTCAGCAGTACTTC. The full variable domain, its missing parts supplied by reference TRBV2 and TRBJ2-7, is EPEVTQTPSHQVTQMGQEVILRCVPISNHLYFYWYRQILGQKVEFLVSFYNNEISEKSEIFDDQFSVERPDGSNFTLKIRSTKLEDSAMYFCASSDRSGQTGPQQYFGPGTRLTVT.

As DNA, the CDR3 is TGCGCCAGCAGCCAAGCGGGAGGGCCTTACAATGAGCAGTTCTTC. It translates to CASSQAGGPYNEQFF. The chain couples TRBV4-3 to TRBJ2-1; 8 positions match TRBD2. CDR1 is LGHNA and CDR2 is YSLEER in the germline V gene. The CDR3 is made up of 15 amino acids. The V gene end was trimmed by 1 base and the J gene end by 4 bases; junction bases not matched to a gene: 3.

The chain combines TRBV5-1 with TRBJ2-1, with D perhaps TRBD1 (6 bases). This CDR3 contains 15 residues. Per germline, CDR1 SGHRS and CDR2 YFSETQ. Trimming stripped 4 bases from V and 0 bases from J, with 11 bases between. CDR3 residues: CASSTTGSSYNEQFF. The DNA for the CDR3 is TGCGCCAGCAGCACCACAGGGAGCTCCTACAATGAGCAGTTCTTC.

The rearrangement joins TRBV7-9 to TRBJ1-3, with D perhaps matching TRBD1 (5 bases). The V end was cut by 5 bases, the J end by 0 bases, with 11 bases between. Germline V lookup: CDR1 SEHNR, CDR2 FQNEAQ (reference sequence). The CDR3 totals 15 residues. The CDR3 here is CASSLGTISGNTIYF. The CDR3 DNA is TGTGCCAGCAGCCTCGGGACCATCTCTGGAAACACCATATATTTT.

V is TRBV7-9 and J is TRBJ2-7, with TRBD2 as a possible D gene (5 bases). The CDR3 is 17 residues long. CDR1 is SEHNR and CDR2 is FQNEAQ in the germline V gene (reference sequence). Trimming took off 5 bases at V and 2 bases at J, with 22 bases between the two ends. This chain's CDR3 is CASSASILTGKPYEQYF. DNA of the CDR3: TGTGCCAGCAGCGCAAGTATACTAACCGGGAAACCCTACGAGCAGTACTTC.

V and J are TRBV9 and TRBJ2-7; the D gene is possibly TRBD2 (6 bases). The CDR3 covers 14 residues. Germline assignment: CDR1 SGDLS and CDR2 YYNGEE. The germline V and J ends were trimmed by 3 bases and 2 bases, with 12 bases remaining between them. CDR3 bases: TGTGCCAGCAGCGGTACTAGCTCCGCCTACGAGCAGTACTTC. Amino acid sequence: CASSGTSSAYEQYF.

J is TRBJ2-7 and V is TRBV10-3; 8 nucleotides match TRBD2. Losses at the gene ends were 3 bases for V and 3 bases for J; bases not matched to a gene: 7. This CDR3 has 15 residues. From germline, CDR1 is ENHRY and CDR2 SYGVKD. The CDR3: CAISDAAGAFYEQYF. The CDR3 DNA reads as TGTGCCATCAGTGATGCAGCGGGAGCCTTCTACGAGCAGTACTTC.

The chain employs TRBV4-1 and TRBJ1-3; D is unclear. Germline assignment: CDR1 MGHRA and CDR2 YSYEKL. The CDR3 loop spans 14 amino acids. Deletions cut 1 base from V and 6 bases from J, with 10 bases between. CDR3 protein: CASSQVRQANTIYF. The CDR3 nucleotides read TGCGCCAGCAGCCAAGTAAGGCAGGCAAACACCATATATTTT.

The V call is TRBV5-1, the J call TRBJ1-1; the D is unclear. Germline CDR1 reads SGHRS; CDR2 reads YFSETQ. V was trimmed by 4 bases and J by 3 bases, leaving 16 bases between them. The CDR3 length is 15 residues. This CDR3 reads CASSPDPSFYTEAFF. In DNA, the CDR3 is TGCGCCAGCAGCCCTGACCCATCCTTCTACACTGAAGCTTTCTTT.

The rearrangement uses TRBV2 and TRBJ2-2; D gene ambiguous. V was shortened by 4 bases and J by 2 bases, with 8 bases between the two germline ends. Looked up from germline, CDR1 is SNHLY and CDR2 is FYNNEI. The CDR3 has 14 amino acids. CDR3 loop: CASSAKVNTGELFF. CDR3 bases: TGTGCCAGCAGTGCCAAAGTTAACACCGGGGAGCTGTTTTTT.

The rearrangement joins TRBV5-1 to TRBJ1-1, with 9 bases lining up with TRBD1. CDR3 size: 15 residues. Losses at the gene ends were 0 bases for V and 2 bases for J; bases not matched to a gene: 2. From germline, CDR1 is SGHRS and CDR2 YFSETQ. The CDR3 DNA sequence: TGCGCCAGCAGCTTGGAGGGACAGGGAAACACTGAAGCTTTCTTT. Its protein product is CASSLEGQGNTEAFF.

CDR3 DNA sequence: TGTGCCACCTCGGGACAGGGGAGCTATGGCTACACCTTC. Protein sequence: CATSGQGSYGYTF. The chain carries TRBV10-3 and TRBJ1-2; TRBD1 agrees at 10 bases. J gave up 4 bases and V 10 bases, and 6 bases lay outside the gene matches. The CDR3 is 13 residues long. The germline gives CDR1 ENHRY, CDR2 SYGVKD.